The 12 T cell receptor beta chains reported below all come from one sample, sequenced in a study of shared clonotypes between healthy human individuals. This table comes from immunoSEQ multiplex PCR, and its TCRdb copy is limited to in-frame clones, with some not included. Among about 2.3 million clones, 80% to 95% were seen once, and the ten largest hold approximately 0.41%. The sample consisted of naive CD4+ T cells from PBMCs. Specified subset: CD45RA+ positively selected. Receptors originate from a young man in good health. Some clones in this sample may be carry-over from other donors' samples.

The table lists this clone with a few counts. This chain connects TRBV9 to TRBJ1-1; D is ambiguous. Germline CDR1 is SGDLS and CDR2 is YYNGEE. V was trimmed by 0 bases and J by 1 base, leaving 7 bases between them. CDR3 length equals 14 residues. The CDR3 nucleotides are TGTGCCAGCAGCGTAGTATCTGCGAACACTGAAGCTTTCTTT. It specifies CASSVVSANTEAFF.

CDR3 DNA sequence: TGTGCCAGCAGCTTCGACGGAACCCCTGAGGGCAATGAGCAGTTCTTC. Translating it yields CASSFDGTPEGNEQFF. The V call is TRBV7-6, the J call TRBJ2-1, with D tentatively TRBD2 (5 bases). Trimming pared 3 bases from V and 6 bases from J, leaving 18 bases between. CDR1 and CDR2 from the germline V gene are SGHVS and FNYEAQ. The CDR3 loop spans 16 amino acids.

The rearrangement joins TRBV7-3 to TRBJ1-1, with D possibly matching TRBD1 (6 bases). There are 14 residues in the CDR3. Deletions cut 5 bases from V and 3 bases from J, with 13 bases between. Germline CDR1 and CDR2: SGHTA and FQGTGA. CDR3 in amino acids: CASSASGGHTEAFF. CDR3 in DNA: TGTGCCAGCAGCGCATCGGGGGGGCACACTGAAGCTTTCTTT.

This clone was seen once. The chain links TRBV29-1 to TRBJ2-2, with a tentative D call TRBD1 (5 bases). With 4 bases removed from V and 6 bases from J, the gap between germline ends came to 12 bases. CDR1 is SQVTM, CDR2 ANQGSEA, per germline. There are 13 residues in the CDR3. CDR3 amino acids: CSVARDRSGELFF. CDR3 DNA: TGCAGCGTTGCCAGGGATCGGTCCGGGGAGCTGTTTTTT.

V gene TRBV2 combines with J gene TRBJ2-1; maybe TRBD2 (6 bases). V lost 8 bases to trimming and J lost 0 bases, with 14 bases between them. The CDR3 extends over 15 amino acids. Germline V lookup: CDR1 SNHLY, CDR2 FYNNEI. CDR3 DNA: TGTGCCAGCGGCCGGGGGACTCCCTCCTACAATGAGCAGTTCTTC. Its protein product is CASGRGTPSYNEQFF.

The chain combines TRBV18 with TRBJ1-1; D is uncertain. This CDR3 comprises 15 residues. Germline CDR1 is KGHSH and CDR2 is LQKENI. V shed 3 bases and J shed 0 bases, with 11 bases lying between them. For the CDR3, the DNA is TGTGCCAGCTCACCGACTGGCAGCTTGAACACTGAAGCTTTCTTT. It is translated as CASSPTGSLNTEAFF. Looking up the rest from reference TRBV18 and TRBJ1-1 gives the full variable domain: NAGVMQNPRHLVRRRGQEARLRCSPMKGHSHVYWYRQLPEEGLKFMVYLQKENIIDESGMPKERFSAEFPKEGPSILRIQQVVRGDSAAYFCASSPTGSLNTEAFFGQGTRLTVV.

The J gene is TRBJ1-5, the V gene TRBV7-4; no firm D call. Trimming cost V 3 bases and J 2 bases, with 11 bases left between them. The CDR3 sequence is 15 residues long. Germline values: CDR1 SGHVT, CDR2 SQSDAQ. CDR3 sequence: CASSFGCRGNQPQHF. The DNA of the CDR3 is TGTGCCAGCAGCTTTGGGTGCAGAGGCAATCAGCCCCAGCATTTT.

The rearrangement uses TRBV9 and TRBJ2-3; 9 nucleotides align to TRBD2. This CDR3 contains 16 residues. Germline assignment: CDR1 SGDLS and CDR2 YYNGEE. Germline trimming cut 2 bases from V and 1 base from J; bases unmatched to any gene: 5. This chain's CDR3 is CASSVSGRIGTDTQYF. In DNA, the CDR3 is TGTGCCAGCAGCGTGAGCGGGAGGATCGGCACAGATACGCAGTATTTT.

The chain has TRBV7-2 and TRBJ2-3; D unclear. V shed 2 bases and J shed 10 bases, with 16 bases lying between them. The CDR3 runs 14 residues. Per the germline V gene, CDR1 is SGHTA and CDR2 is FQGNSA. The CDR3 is CASSLSASWAAQYF. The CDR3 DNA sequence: TGTGCCAGCAGCTTATCCGCTAGTTGGGCCGCGCAGTATTTT.

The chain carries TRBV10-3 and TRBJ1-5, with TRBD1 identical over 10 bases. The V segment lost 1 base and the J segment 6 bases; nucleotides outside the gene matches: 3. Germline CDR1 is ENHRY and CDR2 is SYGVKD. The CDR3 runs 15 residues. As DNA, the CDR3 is TGTGCCATCAGTGAGTTGGGACAGGGGTCTCAGCCCCAGCATTTT. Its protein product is CAISELGQGSQPQHF.

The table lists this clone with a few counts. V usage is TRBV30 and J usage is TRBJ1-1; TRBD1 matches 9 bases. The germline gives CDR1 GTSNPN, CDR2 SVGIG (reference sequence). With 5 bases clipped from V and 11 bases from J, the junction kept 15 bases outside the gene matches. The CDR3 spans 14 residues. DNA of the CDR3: TGTGCCTGGGACCCGATTGGACAGGGGAGTAAGGCTTTCTTT. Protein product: CAWDPIGQGSKAFF.

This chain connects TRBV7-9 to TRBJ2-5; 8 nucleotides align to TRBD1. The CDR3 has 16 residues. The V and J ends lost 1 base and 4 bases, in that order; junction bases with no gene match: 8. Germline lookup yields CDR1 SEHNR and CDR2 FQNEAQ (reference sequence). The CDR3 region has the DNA TGTGCCAGCAGCTTAGGACAGGGGCCCCCCCCAGAGACCCAGTACTTC. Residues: CASSLGQGPPPETQYF.